This T cell receptor (beta chain) is drawn from a study of cytotoxic CD8 clonotypes in ibrutinib-treated CLL. Turning to the study itself: The taking of response samples occurred after a median roughly twelve months of treatment, with a range of 6 to 36.

Regarding this clone: Its target is not known.

TCRdb's copy holds only in-frame clones and misses some; the assay was immunoSEQ multiplex PCR. The sample records around 310,000 clones, around four fifths being singletons. The CDR3 covers 16 residues. The V gene lost 3 bases and the J gene lost 6 bases, with 22 bases spanning the gap. Germline CDR1 is SQVTM and CDR2 is ANQGSEA. Study-wide points: With treatment, public clonotypes, which were uncommon, either contracted or remained stable.

Sequences were derived from PBMCs, sampled before ibrutinib treatment. The receptor was isolated from a human donor with chronic lymphocytic leukemia. V gene TRBV29-1 combines with J gene TRBJ2-3, with D possibly being TRBD1 (6 bases). The CDR3 sequence: CSVEFWIGTLADTQYF. The CDR3 DNA sequence: TGCAGCGTTGAGTTTTGGATTGGGACACTGGCGGATACGCAGTATTTT.